The clone carrying this TCR beta chain was detected once. This entry is derived from a study of blood T cell repertoires in COVID-19. At the level of the study: Samples taken during acute and convalescent COVID-19 were collected in the United States, Italy and Spain. Sample material is recorded as cDNA or gDNA derived from T cells, B-cell-depleted T cells, or PBMCs.

All enrollees were about 18 to 90 years old and from 24 US areas. This CDR3 is built from 13 residues. The ends lost 5 bases at V and 5 bases at J; junction bases unmatched: 3. Germline CDR1 reads MNHEY; CDR2 reads SVGAGI. Original processing methods: Reference gene primer amplification gave estimated nucleated cell counts. Clones were read by immunoSEQ multiplex PCR, and TCRdb kept only the in-frame ones, dropping some. V, J and clone size derive from that table, while D and trimming were established from the DNA sequence. The sample includes 350,000 to 450,000 clones, 80% to 90% of them seen just once.

Sequencing input: PBMCs or T cells enriched from blood (not recorded which). The chain couples TRBV6-5 to TRBJ2-5; 9 bases match TRBD1. The receptor comes from a man aged 25 to 40 who had recovered from COVID-19. The CDR3: CASSRDRDETQYF. The DNA of the CDR3 is TGTGCCAGCAGTCGGGACAGGGACGAGACCCAGTACTTC.